This passage covers 15 T cell receptor beta chains from one sample sequenced in a study of T cells after posttransplantation cyclophosphamide. Method: immunoSEQ multiplex PCR; TCRdb's copy keeps in-frame clones and lacks some. The table lists about 22,000 clones, about 90% of them singletons. Control samples came 1 year after myeloablative marrow transplants with methotrexate plus calcineurin inhibitor. The sample was PBMCs, taken after an allogeneic stem cell transplant with a calcineurin inhibitor and methotrexate. The receptor set was obtained from a female patient between 50 and 59 years old who received an allogeneic stem cell transplant from an unrelated donor, was CMV-positive, and had chronic GVHD only. Some T cells may be transferred from the graft donor.

The V and J genes are TRBV27 and TRBJ2-1, with 8 bases lining up with TRBD2. V was pared by 0 bases and J by 8 bases, with 3 bases of the junction left unmatched. In germline, CDR1 is MNHEY, CDR2 SMNVEV (reference sequence). There are 14 residues in the CDR3. The CDR3 reads CASSLSSGTDEQFF. In DNA, the CDR3 is TGTGCCAGCAGTTTATCTAGCGGGACTGATGAGCAGTTCTTC.

Here the CDR3 DNA reads TGTGCCAGCAGTTACTCTGCGGGTTCACCCCTCCACTTT. Amino acid sequence: CASSYSAGSPLHF. V is TRBV6-6 and J is TRBJ1-6; D gene uncertain. The CDR3 is 13 residues long. V lost 0 bases to trimming and J lost 9 bases, with 6 bases between them. Germline CDR1 and CDR2: MNHNY and SVGAGI (reference sequence).

This chain uses TRBV5-6 with TRBJ2-3; a weak D match, TRBD1 (6 bases). Deletions cut 1 base from V and 4 bases from J, with 7 bases between. Germline V gene data show CDR1 as SGHDT and CDR2 as YYEEEE. There are 13 residues in the CDR3. CDR3 nucleotide sequence: TGTGCCAGCAGCTTGAAGGGGGCAGATACGCAGTATTTT. It codes for CASSLKGADTQYF.

This clone was seen only once. The chain is built from TRBV2 and TRBJ2-7; D remains unclear. Germline V gene data show CDR1 as SNHLY and CDR2 as FYNNEI. This CDR3 spans 11 amino acids. With 7 bases removed from V and 6 bases from J, the gap between germline ends came to 10 bases. CDR3 in amino acids: CASTERLEQYF. In DNA, the CDR3 is TGTGCCAGCACCGAGCGACTCGAGCAGTACTTC.

This rearrangement joins TRBV2 to TRBJ2-7; 13 nucleotides match TRBD2. CDR3 length: 15 amino acids. J gave up 3 bases and V 6 bases, and 5 bases lay outside the gene matches. The germline V gene encodes CDR1 SNHLY and CDR2 FYNNEI. CDR3 sequence (DNA): TGTGCCAGCAGGTACGGGACTAGCGGGGTCTACGAGCAGTACTTC. Its translation is CASRYGTSGVYEQYF.

Here the CDR3 reads CASNPGARLLVNTEAFF. In DNA form, the CDR3 reads TGTGCCAGCAACCCAGGGGCTCGCCTGCTGGTGAACACTGAAGCTTTCTTT. V gene TRBV28 combines with J gene TRBJ1-1; D may be TRBD1 (6 bases). Looked up from germline, CDR1 is MDHEN and CDR2 is SYDVKM. V lost 7 bases and J lost 0, with 21 bases in between. The CDR3 has 17 residues.

The gene calls are TRBV25-1 and TRBJ2-5; D unresolved. This CDR3 spans 10 amino acids. The V end lost 6 bases, the J end lost 5 bases, and 4 bases lay between the germline ends. Germline V lookup: CDR1 MGHDK, CDR2 SYGVNS. CDR3 sequence reads: CASRSETQYF. CDR3 sequence (DNA): TGTGCCAGCAGATCTGAGACCCAGTACTTC.

This chain uses TRBV7-6 with TRBJ2-7, with a possible D match to TRBD2 (6 bases). The CDR3 covers 14 residues. Between the trimmed V and J ends, which lost 5 bases and 4 bases, there was a span of 15 bases. Per germline, CDR1 SGHVS and CDR2 FNYEAQ. CDR3 in DNA: TGTGCCAGCAGCCCCGATTTGGGGGGATACGAGCAGTACTTC. As protein: CASSPDLGGYEQYF. Drawing the rest from reference TRBV7-6 and TRBJ2-7, the complete variable domain is GAGVSQSPRYKVTKRGQDVALRCDPISGHVSLYWYRQALGQGPEFLTYFNYEAQQDKSGLPNDRFSAERPEGSISTLTIQRTEQRDSAMYRCASSPDLGGYEQYFGPGTRLTVT.

This clone has only one observation. V is TRBV29-1 and J is TRBJ2-7; the D gene is possibly TRBD2 (5 bases). V was trimmed by 8 bases and J by 0 bases, leaving 14 bases between them. The CDR3 length is 13 residues. Germline-derived CDR1 and CDR2 are SQVTM and ANQGSEA. CDR3 bases: TGCAGCTTCTCCCCCACTAGCTCCTACGAGCAGTACTTC. Amino acids: CSFSPTSSYEQYF.

The gene calls are TRBV28 and TRBJ2-5; TRBD1 aligns across 7 bases. CDR3 length equals 14 residues. With 5 bases clipped from V and 5 bases from J, the junction kept 8 bases outside the gene matches. Per germline, CDR1 MDHEN and CDR2 SYDVKM. The CDR3 DNA reads as TGTGCCAGCAGTACCTCACAGGGGTGGGAGACCCAGTACTTC. It codes for CASSTSQGWETQYF.

The CDR3 DNA sequence: TGTGCCAGCAGCTTAGTTCTACAGGGGGCGTTTCGAGCTTTCTTT. Amino acids: CASSLVLQGAFRAFF. The V call is TRBV11-2, the J call TRBJ1-1, with 9 bases matching TRBD1. The CDR3 extends over 15 amino acids. Germline CDR1 reads SGHAT; CDR2 reads FQNNGV. V was pared by 1 base and J by 10 bases, with 10 bases of the junction left unmatched.

V is TRBV29-1 and J is TRBJ2-2; maybe TRBD1 (6 bases). This CDR3 comprises 14 residues. In germline, CDR1 is SQVTM, CDR2 ANQGSEA. V lost 7 bases, J lost 0 bases, and 12 bases lay in between. CDR3 sequence reads: CSGAGTTNTGELFF. The CDR3 DNA sequence: TGCAGCGGAGCCGGGACAACGAACACCGGGGAGCTGTTTTTT.

The chain carries TRBV6-5 and TRBJ2-7; a weak D match, TRBD1 (5 bases). CDR1 and CDR2 from the germline V gene are MNHEY and SVGAGI. Trimming took off 1 base at V and 2 bases at J, with 9 bases between the two ends. This CDR3 has 14 residues. CDR3 sequence: CASSYLGRAYEQYF. The CDR3 DNA is TGTGCCAGCAGTTACTTGGGCAGGGCCTACGAGCAGTACTTC.

This clone was detected a few times. V usage is TRBV19 and J usage is TRBJ1-4; 9 bases fit TRBD1. V lost 3 bases and J lost 8; bases outside the gene matches: 4. The length of the CDR3 is 14 residues. CDR1 and CDR2 (germline): LNHDA, SQIVND (reference sequence). CDR3 sequence (DNA): TGTGCCAGTAGTATGGACAGGGGTGGGGAAAAACTGTTTTTT. Its translation: CASSMDRGGEKLFF.

The V gene is TRBV7-3, the J gene TRBJ1-2; 7 positions agree with TRBD1. Trimming cost V 5 bases and J 5 bases; bases outside gene matches: 11. Per the germline V gene, CDR1 is SGHTA and CDR2 is FQGTGA. CDR3 length equals 15 residues. The CDR3 is CASSITGDGFYGYTF. The CDR3 DNA sequence: TGTGCCAGCAGCATCACAGGGGATGGGTTTTATGGCTACACCTTC.